This T cell receptor beta chain was identified during a study of blood T cell repertoires in COVID-19. Study-level information: PBMCs, B-cell-depleted T cells, or T cells provided the cDNA or gDNA that made up the material.

Participant age was roughly 18 to 95 years, and participants resided in fewer than 30 US areas. Allocation to cohorts depended on clinical history reported by the participants. Recovery among Cohort 3 donors was established by two negative PCRs, clearance, or symptom resolution. Data came from immunoSEQ multiplex PCR; TCRdb stores just in-frame clones and leaves some out. The sample has 250,000 or so clones, 80% to 85% seen once. Germline CDR1 WNHNN, CDR2 SYGVQD (reference sequence). V was pared by 8 bases and J by 5 bases, with 28 bases between. The CDR3 covers 18 residues. V and J are TRBV10-1 and TRBJ1-5, with D possibly being TRBD1 (5 bases). The TCR was taken from a man in his fifties or sixties who had recovered from COVID-19. Sequencing input: PBMCs or T cells enriched from blood (not recorded which). CDR3 amino acids: CASLREGLCLYLDQPQHF. The CDR3 DNA follows: TGCGCCAGCCTCCGGGAGGGGCTTTGTTTGTATCTCGATCAGCCCCAGCATTTT.